The rows below give T cell receptor beta chains drawn from one sample of a study of T cells in localized non-small cell lung cancer. Using immunoSEQ multiplex PCR, the repertoire was profiled, and TCRdb retains in-frame clones only, with some absent. The sample carries under 35,000 clones, more than 85% recorded once. The input for sequencing was peripheral blood mononuclear cells, taken before any cancer treatment. The source of these receptors is an older female donor with stage II lung adenocarcinoma. Each CDR3 is given with its conserved first and last residue. The D gene is left open where the match is weak. Size values are once, few and many counts, or a class for expanded clones, and some rows have none.

CDR3nt | CDR3aa | d_gene | abundance | j_gene | v_gene
TGTGCCAGCAGTGACCGTGGGCAGGGCTTCTACGAGCAGTACTTC | CASSDRGQGFYEQYF | . | . | TRBJ2-7 | TRBV27
TGTGCCACCAGCCCCACGCCAGAGCATGGCTACACCTTC | CATSPTPEHGYTF | . | . | TRBJ1-2 | TRBV15
TGCGCCAGTTCAAGTTCAAGCTCTGGAAACACCATATATTTT | CASSSSSSGNTIYF | . | once | TRBJ1-3 | TRBV5-1
TGTGCCACCAGCAGAGGGTCTCCCGGGGAGCTGTTTTTT | CATSRGSPGELFF | . | . | TRBJ2-2 | TRBV15
TGTGCCAGCAGCTTAGAGGGACTAGCCAAGACCCAGTACTTC | CASSLEGLAKTQYF | TRBD2 | . | TRBJ2-5 | TRBV7-2
TGTGCCAGCAGCTTGCAAACGGGCGAGAACACTGAAGCTTTCTTT | CASSLQTGENTEAFF | . | . | TRBJ1-1 | TRBV5-4
TGTGCCAGCAGCTTAACAGGGGGCGCAGGCGGGGAGCTGTTTTTT | CASSLTGGAGGELFF | TRBD1 | . | TRBJ2-2 | TRBV7-9
TGTGCCAGCAGACCCTCCGGGACAAGTCACGAGCAGTACTTC | CASRPSGTSHEQYF | . | . | TRBJ2-7 | TRBV6-6
TGTGCTAGTGGTTGGACTAGCGGGAACATCTACAATGAGCAGTTCTTC | CASGWTSGNIYNEQFF | TRBD2 | . | TRBJ2-1 | TRBV12-5
TGTGCCAGCAGTTTGGGCGGGAGGGCCCTCCACAATGAGCAGTTCTTC | CASSLGGRALHNEQFF | TRBD2 | once | TRBJ2-1 | TRBV27
TGTGCCAGCAGCTTAGTGGTGACTAGCATCACAGATACGCAGTATTTT | CASSLVVTSITDTQYF | TRBD2 | . | TRBJ2-3 | TRBV7-9
TGTGCCAGCAGCTTAAATAATAATGAGCAGTTCTTC | CASSLNNNEQFF | . | . | TRBJ2-1 | TRBV11-2
TGTGCCTGGAGCACAATTTACACCGGGGAGCTGTTTTTT | CAWSTIYTGELFF | . | . | TRBJ2-2 | TRBV30
TGTGCCAGCACCCCACTCGGTAGTCAATCCTACAATGAGCAGTTCTTC | CASTPLGSQSYNEQFF | . | . | TRBJ2-1 | TRBV11-2
TGTGCCAGCAGCTTGGGAACCCCCCGCCGCACTGAAGCTTTCTTT | CASSLGTPRRTEAFF | . | once | TRBJ1-1 | TRBV5-6
TGTGCCAGCAGCATCCCGGGTCCTGGCACTGAAGCTTTCTTT | CASSIPGPGTEAFF | . | . | TRBJ1-1 | TRBV13
TGCGCCAGCAGAAGAGGGACCTCCGGGACTAGCGGGAACCAAGAGACCCAGTACTTC | CASRRGTSGTSGNQETQYF | TRBD2 | . | TRBJ2-5 | TRBV5-1
TGTGTCAGCAGCTGGCTGGGGGAGAGCACAGATACGCAGTATTTT | CVSSWLGESTDTQYF | . | . | TRBJ2-3 | TRBV11-2
TGTGCCAGGTTCGACAGCGGGAGGGAGCAGTACTTC | CARFDSGREQYF | TRBD2 | . | TRBJ2-7 | TRBV11-1
TGTGCCAGCAGAACGTGGGACACCGATCACTCTTTC | CASRTWDTDHSF | . | . | TRBJ1-2 | TRBV28
TGTGCCAGCTTCCAGTCCCCCGACTACATGCACACAGATACGCAGTATTTT | CASFQSPDYMHTDTQYF | . | . | TRBJ2-3 | TRBV11-2
TGTGCCAGCAGTCTCGTGCAGGGGGCCCCTAATGAAAAACTGTTTTTT | CASSLVQGAPNEKLFF | TRBD1 | . | TRBJ1-4 | TRBV27
TGCGCCAGCAGCTTACTAGCGGGGGTTAACAATGAGCAGTTCTTC | CASSLLAGVNNEQFF | TRBD2 | . | TRBJ2-1 | TRBV5-1
TGTGCCAGCAGCCCCGGGACAGCAAACACTGAAGCTTTCTTT | CASSPGTANTEAFF | TRBD1 | . | TRBJ1-1 | TRBV11-2
TGTGCCAGCAGTTCCCCCATGGCCCCTTACAATGAGCAGTTCTTC | CASSSPMAPYNEQFF | . | . | TRBJ2-1 | TRBV28
TGCGCCAGCAGTGAGGGTCCTAGCGGGAGGAACGTTGAGCAGTTCTTC | CASSEGPSGRNVEQFF | TRBD2 | . | TRBJ2-1 | TRBV10-1
TGTGCCAGCAGCTTATCTTGGGGGGGGTCTGGAAACACCATATATTTT | CASSLSWGGSGNTIYF | . | . | TRBJ1-3 | TRBV7-8
TGTGCCAGTAGTATGACTAGCGGGTCCGGTAATAGGGATGAGCAGTTCTTC | CASSMTSGSGNRDEQFF | TRBD2 | . | TRBJ2-1 | TRBV19